This T cell receptor beta chain was sequenced for a study of early T cells in non-severe SARS-CoV-2 infection. As for the study in general: Unpaired chains resulted from sequencing bulk RNA of unsorted whole blood. The study's findings and limits: VDJdb matching favored anti-spike CD8 responses, missing private and CD4 specificities.

The CDR3 loop spans 16 amino acids. V lost 2 bases and J lost 3; bases outside the gene matches: 8. The germline V gene has CDR1 GTSNPN and CDR2 SVGIG (reference sequence). Concerning this clonotype itself: Its antigen remains unidentified.

TCRdb re-called the 5' RACE reads through MiXCR, storing one row per CDR3 protein. The data hold 70,000 to 85,000 distinct CDR3 sequences, with 10% to 15% observed a single time. The chain employs TRBV30 and TRBJ2-3; 10 nucleotides agree with TRBD2. Sequenced: whole blood. The receptor was derived from an adult who was a healthcare worker with PCR-confirmed SARS-CoV-2 infection or an uninfected control (not recorded which). In DNA form, the CDR3 reads TGTGCCTGGAGTCCCCCTAGCGGGAGTATAACAGATACGCAGTATTTT. Translating gives CAWSPPSGSITDTQYF.